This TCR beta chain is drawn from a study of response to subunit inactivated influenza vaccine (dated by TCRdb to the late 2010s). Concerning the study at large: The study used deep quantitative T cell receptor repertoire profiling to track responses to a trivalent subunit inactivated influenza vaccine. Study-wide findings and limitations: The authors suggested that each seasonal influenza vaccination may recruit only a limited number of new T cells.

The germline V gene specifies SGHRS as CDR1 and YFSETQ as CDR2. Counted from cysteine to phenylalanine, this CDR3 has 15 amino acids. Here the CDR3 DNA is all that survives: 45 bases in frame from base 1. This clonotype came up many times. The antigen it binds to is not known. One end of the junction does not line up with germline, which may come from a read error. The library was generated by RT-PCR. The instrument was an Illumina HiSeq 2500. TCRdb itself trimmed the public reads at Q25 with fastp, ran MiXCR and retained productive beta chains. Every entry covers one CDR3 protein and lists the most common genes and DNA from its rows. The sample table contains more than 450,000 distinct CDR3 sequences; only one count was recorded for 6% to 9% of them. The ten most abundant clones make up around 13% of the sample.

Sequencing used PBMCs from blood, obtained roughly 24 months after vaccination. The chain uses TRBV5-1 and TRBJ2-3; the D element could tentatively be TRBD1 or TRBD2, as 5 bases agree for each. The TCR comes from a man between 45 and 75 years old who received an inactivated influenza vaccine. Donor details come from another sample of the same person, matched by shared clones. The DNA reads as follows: TGCGCCAGCAGCCCCGGGACCGCCGGCACTGATACGCAGTATTTT. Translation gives CASSPGTAGTDTQYF.